One TCR beta chain is described in this entry. Its antigen is still unknown. This entry comes from a study of regulatory dendritic cells for organ transplantation. Libraries were prepared by immunoSEQ multiplex PCR; TCRdb keeps only in-frame clonotypes and omits some of them. The data show 20,000 or so clones, about 85% seen once. Study findings and constraints: Memory T cells were less diverse than naive, with memory CD8+ most oligoclonal. Mature dendritic cells appeared to drive more memory CD8+ clonal expansion than regulatory ones. Among resting subsets, memory CD8+ cells contained the most alloreactive clonotypes.

The CDR3 sequence is 13 residues long. Germline V gene lookup returns CDR1 MNHEY and CDR2 SMNVEV (reference sequence). The J segment lost 7 bases and the V segment lost 5 bases, leaving 8 bases of the junction unmatched. CFSE-labeled sorted T cells met regulatory or mature dendritic cells for four to five days. Naive CD45RA+ and memory CD45RO+ CD4+ or CD8+ T cells were FACS-sorted. Sequenced sample: naive CD4+ T cells from blood cultured with dendritic cells. The sample's subset: CD45RA+ naive T cells. V gene TRBV27 combines with J gene TRBJ2-7; 7 positions agree with TRBD1. The TCR comes from a human donor in good health. The CDR3 bases are TGTGCCAGCAGTGGGACAGCAAAGGGGGAGCAGTACTTC. Encoded protein: CASSGTAKGEQYF.